This T cell receptor beta chain appears in the sequencing data of a study of shared clonotypes between healthy human individuals. General observations from the study: In contrast to clonotypes shared by all four donors, non-shared clonotypes had lower generation probabilities. Larger estimated richness was generally recorded for naive subsets relative to memory subsets.

Donors included only healthy HIV-negative adults lacking recent acute infections or vaccinations. V gave up 4 bases and J gave up 2 bases, with 8 bases separating them. CDR1 and CDR2 (germline): LNHDA, SQIVND (reference sequence). CDR3 length equals 13 residues. Every subset's genomic DNA went evenly onto several immunoSEQ plates. TCRdb's table, derived via immunoSEQ multiplex PCR, lists solely in-frame clones and lacks some. This sample has approximately 2,000,000 clones, with 85% to 95% found just once. In the case of this clone: Its specificity is not known.

This chain connects TRBV19 to TRBJ1-2; no definite D call. The origin of this receptor is a man in his late teens or twenties in good health. Some clones in this sample may be carry-over from other donors' samples. The sample comprised naive CD4+ T cells from PBMCs. Subset: CD45RA+ positively selected. The CDR3 DNA sequence: TGTGCCAGTAGTAATGCAGCAAACTATGGCTACACCTTC. Translating gives CASSNAANYGYTF.